The 30 T cell receptor beta chains reported below all come from one sample, sequenced in a study of CDR3 diversity in severe acne. TCRdb reprocessed the PCR reads via MiXCR and lists one record per CDR3 protein. The sample has fewer than 90,000 distinct CDR3 sequences; approximately 49% are singletons. Sequenced sample: blood. The receptor source for this set is a male donor with severe acne vulgaris.

This clonotype has just one count. The V gene is TRBV7-9, the J gene TRBJ1-1; D unclear. From germline, CDR1 is SEHNR and CDR2 FQNEAQ (reference sequence). The V end was cut by 3 bases, the J end by 0 bases, with 8 bases between. The CDR3 consists of 14 residues. Here the CDR3 DNA reads TGTGCCAGCAGCTTGACGGACGTGAACACTGAAGCTTTCTTT. This codes for CASSLTDVNTEAFF.

Regarding this clonotype: A junction end diverges from the germline sequence, so it may reflect a read error. This CDR3 is CASSYAGATSPLRF. CDR3 bases: TGTGCCAGCAGTTACGCAGGGGCAACTTCACCCCTCCGCTTT. The rearrangement uses TRBV6-2 or TRBV6-3 and TRBJ1-6, with D perhaps matching TRBD1 (6 bases). The CDR3 sequence is 14 residues long. The germline V gene encodes CDR1 MNHEY and CDR2 SVGEGT.

Remarks on this clonotype: It may be a read error: a sequence one base away is much more abundant. The V gene is TRBV12-3 or TRBV12-4, the J gene TRBJ2-3, with D unclear. The end of the DNA aligns better with TRBJ1-1, so the J call may be wrong. This CDR3 is 12 amino acids long. CDR3 residues: CAISESEELAFF. CDR3 bases: TGTGCCATCAGTGAGTCGGAGGAGTTAGCTTTCTTT.

This clonotype was counted once. A read error may account for a junction end that differs from germline. The chain carries TRBV10-3 and TRBJ2-3, with no clear D. Germline assignment: CDR1 ENHRY and CDR2 SYGVKD. This CDR3 is built from 14 residues. The CDR3 sequence: CASSSVARTDTQYF. Here the CDR3 DNA reads TGTGCCAGCAGTTCGGTGGCTCGCACAGATACGCAGTATTTT.

As concerns this clonotype: It may be a read error: a sequence one base away is much more abundant. This chain joins TRBV7-9 and TRBJ2-5; 9 bases match TRBD2. Germline loops: CDR1 SEHNR, CDR2 FQNEAQ (reference sequence). J was trimmed by 11 bases and V by 4 bases; bases with no gene match: 20. This CDR3 has 17 residues. CDR3 region: CASSSPGLAGGVREQYF. Here the CDR3 DNA reads TGTGCCAGCAGCTCCCCGGGACTAGCAGGGGGGGTTCGGGAGCAGTACTTC.

This clonotype occurred a few times. The chain couples TRBV28 to TRBJ1-5; D unclear. The V and J ends lost 2 bases and 2 bases respectively, with 13 bases between them. CDR1 and CDR2 (germline): MDHEN, SYDVKM. This CDR3 is built from 16 residues. The CDR3 DNA sequence: TGTGCCAGCAGTTTACCTTCAGGAAAAGGCAATCAGCCCCAGCATTTT. Protein sequence: CASSLPSGKGNQPQHF.

This clonotype was recorded at least ten times. The chain carries TRBV19 and TRBJ2-1; 12 bases line up with TRBD2. CDR3 length: 18 amino acids. Per the germline V gene, CDR1 is LNHDA and CDR2 is SQIVND (reference sequence). The junction had 13 bases not matched to a gene; V was cut back by 7 bases and J by 3 bases. The CDR3 DNA reads as TGTGCCAGTAACTCTCCTAGCGGGAGGGCCGGAAGCTACAATGAGCAGTTCTTC. Its translation is CASNSPSGRAGSYNEQFF.

The rearrangement uses TRBV13 and TRBJ2-5; 7 bases fit TRBD2. CDR3 length equals 15 residues. V gave up 4 bases and J gave up 5 bases; unmatched junction bases: 10. Germline assignment: CDR1 PRHDT and CDR2 FYEKMQ (reference sequence). CDR3 DNA: TGTGCCAGCAGCTCTCTAGCGGACACCGGGGAGACCCAGTACTTC. Its protein is CASSSLADTGETQYF.

The chain links TRBV29-1 to TRBJ2-7, with D possibly TRBD1 on 5 matching bases. Germline V gene sequence: CDR1 SQVTM, CDR2 ANQGSEA. The CDR3 sequence is 12 residues long. V shed 2 bases and J shed 7 bases, with 12 bases lying between them. CDR3 bases: TGCAGCGTTGAACAAGGGGTCCGGGAGCAGTACTTC. Its protein product is CSVEQGVREQYF.

This clonotype is medium-sized within its sample. The chain uses TRBV5-8 and TRBJ2-7, with unresolved D. Germline lookup yields CDR1 SGHTS and CDR2 YDEGEE. CDR3 length equals 14 residues. V was pared by 4 bases and J by 5 bases, with 16 bases between. The CDR3 nucleotides read TGTGCCAGCAGCCTCCACAGCCCGCCGGACGAGCAGTACTTC. Translating gives CASSLHSPPDEQYF.

A note on this clonotype: A much larger clone is a single base away; this may be a read error. The chain has TRBV5-1 and TRBJ1-5, with D tentatively TRBD1 (5 bases). The CDR3 loop spans 15 amino acids. CDR1 and CDR2 from the germline V gene are SGHRS and YFSETQ. The CDR3 DNA follows: TGCGCCAGCAGCTTGGAGGGACGGAGCACTCAGCCCCAGCATTTT. Protein: CASSLEGRSTQPQHF.

Points on this clonotype: One base away lies a much larger clone, so this may be a sequencing read error. The gene calls are TRBV2 and TRBJ2-2; D may be TRBD2 (6 bases). CDR1 SNHLY and CDR2 FYNNEI come from the germline V gene. This CDR3 has 15 residues. V dropped 7 bases and J dropped 3 bases, with 15 bases sitting between them. CDR3 sequence reads: CASTGTSLHTGELFF. The CDR3 nucleotides read TGTGCCAGCACCGGAACTAGCCTCCACACCGGGGAGCTGTTTTTT.

For this clonotype: A much larger clone differs by one base, so this may be a read error. Likely a read error: the CDR3 ends without its conserved phenylalanine or tryptophan. This chain joins TRBV9 and TRBJ2-2, with a possible D match to TRBD1 (6 bases). V shed 1 base and J shed 1 base, with 8 bases lying between them. Germline loops: CDR1 SGDLS, CDR2 YYNGEE. The CDR3 is made up of 15 amino acids. CDR3 coding DNA: TGTGCCAGCAGCGTAACAGGGCTGAACACCGGGGAGCTGTTTTCT. This gives the protein CASSVTGLNTGELFS.

This clonotype has a single count. V gene TRBV10-1 combines with J gene TRBJ1-1; D gene unclear. The CDR3 has 13 amino acids. The V end lost 5 bases, the J end lost 4 bases, and 11 bases lay between the germline ends. Germline loops: CDR1 WNHNN, CDR2 SYGVQD (reference sequence). This chain's CDR3 is CASSSGRTTEAFF. The CDR3 bases are TGCGCCAGCAGTTCCGGGAGGACCACTGAAGCTTTCTTT.

Notes on this clonotype: Being one base from a much bigger clone, this may be a read error. The chain employs TRBV6-1 and TRBJ2-7, with 12 bases lining up with TRBD2. Per germline, CDR1 MNHNS and CDR2 SASEGT. The CDR3 is made up of 16 amino acids. Trimming cost V 1 base and J 1 base; bases outside gene matches: 2. The chain's CDR3 is CASSEEGLAGSYEQYF. The CDR3 DNA reads TGTGCCAGCAGTGAAGAAGGACTAGCGGGGTCCTACGAGCAGTACTTC.

This clonotype showed up many times. The gene calls are TRBV6-5 and TRBJ2-5, with 10 positions matching TRBD1. CDR1 is MNHEY, CDR2 SVGAGI, per germline. The CDR3 length is 15 residues. With 3 bases clipped from V and 6 bases from J, the junction kept 7 bases outside the gene matches. The CDR3 loop is CASSYPDRGRQTQYF. In DNA form, the CDR3 reads TGTGCCAGCAGTTATCCGGACAGGGGGAGACAGACCCAGTACTTC.

This clonotype appeared many times. This chain uses TRBV29-1 with TRBJ1-4; perhaps TRBD1 as D (6 bases). The CDR3 length is 13 residues. In germline, CDR1 is SQVTM, CDR2 ANQGSEA. V was pared by 0 bases and J by 9 bases, with 11 bases between. In nucleotides, the CDR3 is TGCAGCGTTGAAGAACAGGGCCCACAAAAACTGTTTTTT. Amino acid sequence: CSVEEQGPQKLFF. Looking up the rest from reference TRBV29-1 and TRBJ1-4 gives the full variable domain: SAVISQKPSRDICQRGTSLTIQCQVDSQVTMMFWYRQQPGQSLTLIATANQGSEATYESGFVIDKFPISRPNLTFSTLTVSNMSPEDSSIYLCSVEEQGPQKLFFGSGTQLSVL.

This clonotype was recorded once. An end of the junction differs from the germline gene, which may be a read error. The chain joins TRBV4-1 to TRBJ2-2, with TRBD2 as a possible D gene (5 bases). CDR3 size: 15 residues. Germline loops: CDR1 MGHRA, CDR2 YSYEKL. The CDR3 spells CASSRGAGYAGELLF. DNA for the CDR3: TGCGCCAGCAGCCGAGGCGCCGGATACGCCGGGGAGCTGCTTTTT.

The V gene is TRBV28, the J gene TRBJ2-7; D is uncertain. Germline values: CDR1 MDHEN, CDR2 SYDVKM. Trimming removed 1 base at V and 10 bases at J, with 20 bases between. The CDR3 covers 15 residues. The CDR3 sequence: CASSLYSKSGSPQYF. Here the CDR3 DNA reads TGTGCCAGCAGTTTATATTCAAAGAGTGGGTCTCCCCAGTACTTC.

Worth noting for this clonotype: One end of the junction fails to match germline, which may point to a read error. This chain links TRBV11-1 with TRBJ2-7, with 8 bases fitting TRBD2. The CDR3 is made up of 13 amino acids. The germline V gene encodes CDR1 SGHAT and CDR2 FQDESV (reference sequence). This CDR3 reads CASSLSGSHEQYF. CDR3 nucleotide sequence: TGCGCCAGCAGTCTAAGCGGGAGCCACGAGCAGTACTTC.

The rearrangement links TRBV27 to TRBJ1-1; 7 nucleotides agree with TRBD1. V lost 2 bases and J lost 9; bases outside the gene matches: 15. The CDR3 spans 16 residues. CDR1 and CDR2 (germline): MNHEY, SMNVEV (reference sequence). This CDR3 reads CASSLPHDRVGLQAFF. CDR3 DNA: TGTGCCAGCAGTTTACCTCACGACAGGGTAGGTCTTCAAGCTTTCTTT.

The chain couples TRBV29-1 to TRBJ1-5; 8 bases align to TRBD1. The trim removed 3 bases at V and 2 bases at J, leaving 6 bases unmatched. The CDR3 has 15 amino acids. Germline V gives CDR1 SQVTM, CDR2 ANQGSEA. CDR3 in amino acids: CSVETGEGGNQPQHF. In DNA, the CDR3 is TGCAGCGTTGAGACAGGGGAAGGCGGCAATCAGCCCCAGCATTTT.

At least ten counts were recorded for this clonotype. The chain combines TRBV6-5 with TRBJ2-7; 7 bases align to TRBD2. The CDR3 length is 16 residues. Germline V gives CDR1 MNHEY, CDR2 SVGAGI. The V and J ends lost 5 bases and 0 bases, in that order; junction bases with no gene match: 10. The CDR3 region is CASSLIAGDISYEQYF. The CDR3 DNA is TGTGCCAGCAGTCTGATAGCGGGCGATATCTCCTACGAGCAGTACTTC.

V usage is TRBV13 and J usage is TRBJ2-5; the D gene is possibly TRBD2 (6 bases). CDR3 length: 13 amino acids. The V gene's germline CDR1 is PRHDT and CDR2 FYEKMQ (reference sequence). V shed 4 bases and J shed 5 bases, with 11 bases lying between them. The DNA for the CDR3 is TGTGCCAGCAGCTCCGGGGGTAGTGAGACCCAGTACTTC. It encodes CASSSGGSETQYF.

This clonotype was observed many times. The V and J genes are TRBV7-9 and TRBJ2-7, with D tentatively TRBD1 (6 bases). There are 14 residues in the CDR3. Trimming stripped 0 bases from V and 3 bases from J, with 9 bases between. CDR1 SEHNR and CDR2 FQNEAQ come from the germline V gene (reference sequence). DNA for the CDR3: TGTGCCAGCAGCTTAGCCGGACAGCTCTACGAGCAGTACTTC. Translated, it gives CASSLAGQLYEQYF.

J is TRBJ2-7 and V is TRBV9, with 9 positions matching TRBD1. Trimming removed 4 bases from V and 3 bases from J; junction bases left unmatched: 8. Germline CDR1 SGDLS, CDR2 YYNGEE. This CDR3 is built from 15 residues. CDR3 residues: CASSLDRDRDYEQYF. As DNA, the CDR3 is TGTGCCAGCAGCTTGGACCGGGACAGGGACTACGAGCAGTACTTC.

This clonotype turned up a few times. A much larger clone differs by one base, so this may be a read error. This chain links TRBV2 with TRBJ2-7, with 9 bases lining up with TRBD2. CDR3 size: 13 residues. Germline V gene data show CDR1 as SNHLY and CDR2 as FYNNEI. For the CDR3, the DNA is TGTGCCAGCATTAGCGGGGGATCCTACGAGCGGTACTTC. Translating gives CASISGGSYERYF.

This clonotype showed up just once. The conserved closing phenylalanine or tryptophan is absent in this CDR3, likely reflecting a read error. The DNA is left out, because the CDR3 cannot be placed on it with certainty; the CDR3 is given as TCRdb lists it. V is TRBV15 and J is TRBJ1-6. The CDR3 is 14 amino acids long, termini counted. Germline CDR1 and CDR2: LNHNV and YYDKDF (reference sequence). The CDR3 spells CATSRRKSHSPPHS.

On this clonotype: At one end the junction does not follow the germline gene, possibly because of a read error. The rearrangement uses TRBV10-3 and TRBJ1-5, with D hard to call. This CDR3 is 12 amino acids long. The germline CDR1 and CDR2 sequences are ENHRY and SYGVKD. CDR3 loop: CATSDLKGSQHF. The CDR3, as DNA: TGTGCCACCAGTGATTTGAAGGGATCCCAGCATTTT.

The chain is built from TRBV5-1 and TRBJ2-7; D is undetermined. This CDR3 region has 15 residues. CDR1 and CDR2 (germline): SGHRS, YFSETQ. V lost 4 bases and J lost 2, with 16 bases in between. Here the CDR3 DNA reads TGCGCCAGCAGCCCCCAACCGGGCGTGACCTACGAGCAGTACTTC. Residues: CASSPQPGVTYEQYF.